The present entry profiles one T cell receptor (beta chain) with its context. The antigen is not known. A sample-barcoded 5' primer and a J-beta primer mix were used in a second PCR of roughly 6 to 11 cycles. TCRdb redid the calling of the 5' RACE reads with MiXCR, one entry per CDR3 protein. The sample gives 450,000 to 600,000 distinct CDR3 sequences, roughly a quarter of which show up once; 3% to 4.5% is in the top ten. The CDR3 has 13 amino acids. V lost 4 bases, J lost 1 base, and 7 bases lay in between. Germline V lookup: CDR1 ENHRY, CDR2 SYGVKD. The data were taken from a study of blood T cells in healthy people across ages. General observations from the study: In long-lived donors, naive CD4+ cell counts and diversity exceeded those of aged donors.

These records were also assigned to another study, of T cells of mothers and their children.

Sequenced sample: blood. The chain couples TRBV10-3 to TRBJ2-5; no definite D call. This receptor was identified in a boy under 10 years old in good health. The chain's CDR3 is CAISGVVQETQYF. Here the CDR3 DNA reads TGTGCCATCAGTGGGGTGGTCCAAGAGACCCAGTACTTC.